This entry concerns a single T cell receptor (beta chain). Its antigen is undetermined. One base away lies a much larger clone, so this may be a sequencing read error. Amplified TCR beta CDR3 regions came from RNA transcripts. Initially, a first-round RT-PCR of the TCR CDR3 employed the HTBI primer set. TCRdb itself ran the multiplex PCR reads through MiXCR, one entry per CDR3 protein. Altogether a few hundred thousand distinct CDR3 sequences are present, about a sixth being singletons, with the ten largest covering approximately 56%. Patients aged 18 to 65 had newly diagnosed hyperthyroidism that had lasted under 2 months. This sample stems from a study of T cells in Graves' hyperthyroidism and ophthalmopathy. Notes on the study in general: Researchers found most expanded thyroid clonotypes above 0.001 in blood as well. Ophthalmopathy onset followed model prediction by a median roughly six months.

The receptor was derived from a woman in her forties or fifties with Graves' hyperthyroidism. Sample: blood.

The DNA of the CDR3 is TGTGCCAGCAGCTTTTTGGGAAACACAGATGCGCAGTATTTT. This codes for CASSFLGNTDAQYF. The chain joins TRBV11-2 to TRBJ2-3; D remains unclear. Germline V gene lookup returns CDR1 SGHAT and CDR2 FQNNGV. The CDR3 sequence is 14 residues long.